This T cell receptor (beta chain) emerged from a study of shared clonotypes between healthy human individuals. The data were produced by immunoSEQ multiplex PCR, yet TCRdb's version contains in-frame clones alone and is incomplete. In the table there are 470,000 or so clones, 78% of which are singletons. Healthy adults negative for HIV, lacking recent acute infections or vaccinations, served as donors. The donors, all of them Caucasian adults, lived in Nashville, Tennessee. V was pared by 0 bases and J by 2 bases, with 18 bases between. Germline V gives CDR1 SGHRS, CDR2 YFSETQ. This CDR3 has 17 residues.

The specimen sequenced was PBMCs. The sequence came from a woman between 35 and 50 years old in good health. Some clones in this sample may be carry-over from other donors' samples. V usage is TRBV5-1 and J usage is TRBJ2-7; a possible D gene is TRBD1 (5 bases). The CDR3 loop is CASSLANIAQDPYEQYF. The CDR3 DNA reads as TGCGCCAGCAGCTTGGCCAATATTGCACAGGATCCCTACGAGCAGTACTTC.